These 25 T cell receptor beta chains were sequenced from one sample in a study of graft-versus-host responses after intestinal transplantation. Sequenced by immunoSEQ multiplex PCR; TCRdb stores in-frame clones only, minus some. The sample has about 100,000 clones, under 95% seen once; the top ten hold approximately 5.5%. These receptors have no known antigen. The sequencing here drew on unstimulated CD8+ T cells sorted from spleen or lymph node cells, taken before intestinal transplant. Source of these receptors: a human donor who received an intestinal transplant.

The chain carries TRBV27 and TRBJ2-1; the D gene is possibly TRBD1 (6 bases). The germline V and J ends were trimmed by 5 bases and 2 bases, with 16 bases remaining between them. The CDR3 runs to 16 residues. Germline CDR1 and CDR2: MNHEY and SMNVEV (reference sequence). The CDR3: CASSTSWGLPYNEQFF. The CDR3 region has the DNA TGTGCCAGCAGTACCAGCTGGGGGCTTCCCTACAATGAGCAGTTCTTC.

The chain uses TRBV4-1 and TRBJ1-1; D possibly corresponds to TRBD1 (5 bases). Germline V gene lookup returns CDR1 MGHRA and CDR2 YSYEKL. V was clipped by 1 base and J by 6 bases, with 6 bases between them. The CDR3 is 12 amino acids. The CDR3 sequence is CASSQGDSEAFF. The CDR3 DNA is TGCGCCAGCAGCCAAGGGGACTCTGAAGCTTTCTTT.

This clone appeared a single time. V usage is TRBV6-4 and J usage is TRBJ2-3, with 7 bases lining up with TRBD2. Germline V gene lookup returns CDR1 MRHNA and CDR2 SNTAGT. The V gene end was trimmed by 6 bases and the J gene end by 6 bases; junction bases not matched to a gene: 9. This CDR3 is 14 amino acids long. DNA of the CDR3: TGTGCCAGCAGGTCGGCTAGCGGTTTCGATACGCAGTATTTT. It codes for CASRSASGFDTQYF.

The gene calls are TRBV9 and TRBJ2-1; no definite D call. The germline V and J ends were trimmed by 0 bases and 8 bases, with 15 bases remaining between them. The CDR3 extends over 15 amino acids. Germline assignment: CDR1 SGDLS and CDR2 YYNGEE. CDR3 in DNA: TGTGCCAGCAGCGTAGGGTCTAGGTTAATAGATGAGCAGTTCTTC. This gives the protein CASSVGSRLIDEQFF.

This chain uses TRBV10-2 with TRBJ2-3; 11 bases agree with TRBD2. Germline assignment: CDR1 WSHSY and CDR2 SAAADI. V was clipped by 7 bases and J by 4 bases; unmatched bases: 7. The CDR3 is 15 residues long. The CDR3 spells CASTYSGGAADTQYF. The CDR3 DNA follows: TGCGCCAGCACTTATAGCGGGGGGGCCGCAGATACGCAGTATTTT.

The V gene is TRBV20-1, the J gene TRBJ2-3, with D unresolved. The CDR3 consists of 8 residues. Trimming pared 7 bases from V and 6 bases from J, leaving 2 bases between. Germline CDR1 is DFQATT and CDR2 is SNEGSKA (reference sequence). CDR3 nucleotides: TGCAGTGTGGATACGCAGTATTTT. It translates to CSVDTQYF.

The rearrangement links TRBV2 to TRBJ2-2, with 10 nucleotides matching TRBD2. The germline CDR1 and CDR2 sequences are SNHLY and FYNNEI. V lost 3 bases to trimming and J lost 3 bases; unmatched junction nucleotides: 7. The CDR3 is 17 amino acids. This chain's CDR3 is CASSDLSGREDTGELFF. DNA of the CDR3: TGTGCCAGCAGTGATTTGAGCGGGAGGGAGGACACCGGGGAGCTGTTTTTT.

The V gene is TRBV21-1, the J gene TRBJ2-6; TRBD1 is the table's D call, not checked against the DNA. TRBV21-1 is listed as a pseudogene. The CDR3 totals 16 residues. As DNA, the CDR3 is TGTGCCAGCAGCAAATCGCACAGATCTGGGGCCAACGTCCTGACTTTC. This gives the protein CASSKSHRSGANVLTF.

This chain joins TRBV27 and TRBJ1-5; D gene unclear. CDR1 is MNHEY and CDR2 is SMNVEV in the germline V gene (reference sequence). This CDR3 spans 14 amino acids. Trimming cost V 6 bases and J 2 bases, with 11 bases left between them. CDR3 amino acids: CASSRGEGNQPQHF. The CDR3 DNA is TGTGCCAGCAGCCGGGGAGAAGGCAATCAGCCCCAGCATTTT.

This chain connects TRBV7-9 to TRBJ2-1; 7 bases are shared with TRBD2. Looked up from germline, CDR1 is SEHNR and CDR2 is FQNEAQ (reference sequence). The CDR3 is made up of 16 amino acids. V shed 9 bases, J shed 0 bases, and the junction held 11 bases outside the gene matches. The CDR3 reads CASHLDGGSSYNEQFF. CDR3 DNA sequence: TGTGCCAGTCACCTGGACGGGGGGAGCTCCTACAATGAGCAGTTCTTC.

CDR3 in amino acids: CASSSLWGLPYNEQFF. CDR3 nucleotide sequence: TGCGCCAGCAGTTCTCTCTGGGGGTTGCCCTACAATGAGCAGTTCTTC. The chain combines TRBV5-1 with TRBJ2-1, with D perhaps TRBD1 or TRBD2 (5 bases each). CDR1 is SGHRS, CDR2 YFSETQ, per germline. The CDR3 is 16 residues long. Trimming pared 5 bases from V and 2 bases from J, leaving 17 bases between.

The J gene is TRBJ2-5, the V gene TRBV4-1; 9 nucleotides line up with TRBD2. Germline assignment: CDR1 MGHRA and CDR2 YSYEKL. There are 14 residues in the CDR3. The V gene end was trimmed by 5 bases and the J gene end by 3 bases; junction bases not matched to a gene: 4. The CDR3 region has the DNA TGCGCCAGCAGCTCCCTAGCGGGGAAAGAGACCCAGTACTTC. Amino acid sequence: CASSSLAGKETQYF.

This clone was found once. J is TRBJ2-1 and V is TRBV7-3; 8 nucleotides match TRBD2. J gave up 5 bases and V 6 bases, and 15 bases lay outside the gene matches. The germline V gene encodes CDR1 SGHTA and CDR2 FQGTGA. The CDR3 contains 17 residues. The CDR3 protein is CASSYLGTSGPNNEQFF. The CDR3 DNA follows: TGTGCCAGCAGTTATCTGGGAACTAGCGGACCAAACAATGAGCAGTTCTTC.

The chain uses TRBV10-3 and TRBJ2-3; TRBD2 aligns across 11 bases. V lost 10 bases to trimming and J lost 2 bases; unmatched junction nucleotides: 5. This CDR3 contains 14 residues. CDR1 ENHRY and CDR2 SYGVKD come from the germline V gene. This CDR3 is CATIAGGATDTQYF. Written as DNA, the CDR3 is TGTGCCACCATAGCGGGAGGGGCCACAGATACGCAGTATTTT.

The chain employs TRBV19 and TRBJ1-1; D might be TRBD1 (5 bases). Deletions cut 7 bases from V and 1 base from J, with 16 bases between. The CDR3 loop spans 15 amino acids. The germline V gene encodes CDR1 LNHDA and CDR2 SQIVND (reference sequence). CDR3 residues: CASTNRVGANTEAFF. The CDR3 coding sequence is TGTGCCAGTACTAACCGGGTAGGGGCGAACACTGAAGCTTTCTTT.

The table lists this clone with a count of one. The chain combines TRBV4-1 with TRBJ2-1, with TRBD2 identical over 9 bases. Germline-derived CDR1 and CDR2 are MGHRA and YSYEKL. The trim removed 0 bases at V and 6 bases at J, leaving 15 bases unmatched. CDR3 length equals 19 residues. The CDR3: CASSQEPATAGGSINEQFF. DNA for the CDR3: TGCGCCAGCAGCCAAGAACCCGCCACCGCGGGAGGGTCCATCAATGAGCAGTTCTTC.

This clone was detected only once. The rearrangement joins TRBV13 to TRBJ2-5; D is unclear. The ends were cut back, 3 bases at V and 1 base at J, with 12 bases in the middle. The CDR3 has 15 residues. Germline V gene lookup returns CDR1 PRHDT and CDR2 FYEKMQ (reference sequence). The CDR3 is CASSLIGSAQETQYF. CDR3 in DNA: TGTGCCAGCAGCTTGATCGGGTCTGCCCAAGAGACCCAGTACTTC.

As to this clone: Additional DNA sequences in this sample encode the identical CDR3. The chain recombines TRBV10-3 with TRBJ1-2; D perhaps matches TRBD1 (5 bases). This CDR3 is 17 amino acids long. V lost 0 bases and J lost 4, with 18 bases in between. The V gene's germline CDR1 is ENHRY and CDR2 SYGVKD. The CDR3 loop reads CAISESLGSYRSYGYTF. The CDR3 region has the DNA TGTGCCATCAGTGAGTCGCTCGGGTCCTACAGGTCCTATGGCTACACCTTC.

V is TRBV29-1 and J is TRBJ1-2; TRBD1 agrees at 9 bases. This CDR3 is 11 amino acids long. The germline CDR1 and CDR2 sequences are SQVTM and ANQGSEA. The J segment lost 8 bases and the V segment lost 6 bases, leaving 4 bases of the junction unmatched. The CDR3: CSVYTGGGYTF. CDR3 bases: TGCAGCGTGTACACAGGGGGCGGCTACACCTTC. Using reference TRBV29-1 and TRBJ1-2 for the parts outside the CDR3, the full variable domain is SAVISQKPSRDICQRGTSLTIQCQVDSQVTMMFWYRQQPGQSLTLIATANQGSEATYESGFVIDKFPISRPNLTFSTLTVSNMSPEDSSIYLCSVYTGGGYTFGSGTRLTVV.

By share of the sample, this clone is medium-sized. This chain connects TRBV6-5 to TRBJ1-1; 7 nucleotides line up with TRBD1. The CDR3 length is 13 residues. V shed 6 bases and J 2 bases; nucleotides not matched to a gene: 3. Germline-derived CDR1 and CDR2 are MNHEY and SVGAGI. In DNA, the CDR3 is TGTGCCAGCAGGACAGGGATTAACACTGAAGCTTTCTTT. As protein: CASRTGINTEAFF.

The rearrangement uses TRBV4-1 and TRBJ2-5, with 7 bases identical to TRBD2. V trimming: 4 bases; J trimming: 2 bases; junction bases outside the gene matches: 28. The CDR3 loop spans 22 amino acids. Germline CDR1 MGHRA, CDR2 YSYEKL. The CDR3 is CASSPLSPWIIAGPRPQETQYF. The CDR3 nucleotides are TGCGCCAGCAGCCCTCTGTCCCCTTGGATAATAGCGGGCCCGAGGCCGCAAGAGACCCAGTACTTC.

This sequence joins TRBV4-1 and TRBJ2-7; tentatively, D is TRBD1 or TRBD2 (5 bases each). Trimming pared 0 bases from V and 7 bases from J, leaving 16 bases between. The CDR3 has 15 residues. The germline V gene has CDR1 MGHRA and CDR2 YSYEKL. The CDR3 coding sequence is TGCGCCAGCAGCCAAGAACGGGGCTTGGTAGGAGAGCAGTACTTC. Its translation: CASSQERGLVGEQYF.

V gene TRBV14 combines with J gene TRBJ2-7; 11 nucleotides match TRBD1. The CDR3 contains 15 residues. J lost 4 bases, V lost 4 bases, and 6 bases had no gene match. Germline CDR1 is SGHDN and CDR2 is FVKESK. DNA of the CDR3: TGTGCCAGCAGCCGACACCGGGACAGGGGGTACGAGCAGTACTTC. Protein product: CASSRHRDRGYEQYF.

This chain links TRBV19 with TRBJ1-1, with D unclear. The germline gives CDR1 LNHDA, CDR2 SQIVND (reference sequence). Trimming removed 7 bases from V and 0 bases from J, with 18 bases in between. The CDR3 runs 16 residues. In nucleotides, the CDR3 is TGTGCCAGTACCCCAATTTTGAGAGGGCTGAACACTGAAGCTTTCTTT. Translated, it gives CASTPILRGLNTEAFF.

The CDR3, as DNA: TGTGCCAGCAGCTCGGGTCGGGTCTTGGGGGCCAACGTCCTGACTTTC. It translates to CASSSGRVLGANVLTF. This rearrangement joins TRBV5-6 to TRBJ2-6, with unresolved D. The CDR3 covers 16 residues. V was trimmed by 3 bases and J by 4 bases, leaving 14 bases between them. Germline V gene sequence: CDR1 SGHDT, CDR2 YYEEEE.